These T cell receptor beta chains were read from a single sample in a study of T cells after posttransplantation cyclophosphamide. Profiling relied on immunoSEQ multiplex PCR, and the TCRdb table lists in-frame clones only, not all of them. This sample has 20,000 to 25,000 clones; roughly 67% occur once, and the top ten carry about 0.61%. The source material was memory CD4+ T cells sorted from PBMCs. Receptor source: a woman aged 55 to 70 in good health, CMV-negative, and a related stem cell transplant donor. Both conserved end residues are part of each CDR3. Each record gives: J gene, D gene, V gene, clone size, CDR3 DNA, CDR3 protein. The D gene is left open where the match is weak. Part of the rows lack a size; the others show once, few, many or a class for expanded clones.

j_call: TRBJ2-5; d_call: TRBD1; v_call: TRBV18; clone_size: once; cdr3_nt: TGTGCCAGCTCCCTACAGGGGTGGCGAGAGACCCAGTACTTC; cdr3_aa: CASSLQGWRETQYF
j_call: TRBJ2-2; d_call: TRBD1; v_call: TRBV7-6; clone_size: .; cdr3_nt: TGTGCCAGCAGTGGACAGGAGAACACCGGGGAGCTGTTTTTT; cdr3_aa: CASSGQENTGELFF
j_call: TRBJ1-2; d_call: .; v_call: TRBV2; clone_size: .; cdr3_nt: TGTGCCAGCTGGCGGGACGGTAACTATGGCTACACCTTC; cdr3_aa: CASWRDGNYGYTF
j_call: TRBJ1-2; d_call: TRBD1; v_call: TRBV11-2; clone_size: .; cdr3_nt: TGTGCCAGCAGCTTACCGACAGGGCGGAACTATGGCTACACCTTC; cdr3_aa: CASSLPTGRNYGYTF
j_call: TRBJ2-2; d_call: .; v_call: TRBV5-6; clone_size: .; cdr3_nt: TGTGCCAGCAGCCCCCGGGACACGAACACCGGGGAGCTGTTTTTT; cdr3_aa: CASSPRDTNTGELFF
j_call: TRBJ2-3; d_call: .; v_call: TRBV9; clone_size: .; cdr3_nt: TGTGCCAGCAGCTCCATAGACACAGATACGCAGTATTTT; cdr3_aa: CASSSIDTDTQYF
j_call: TRBJ1-4; d_call: .; v_call: TRBV27; clone_size: .; cdr3_nt: TGTGCCAGCAGGGGAGGGGGATTTTGGGATGAAAAACTGTTTTTT; cdr3_aa: CASRGGGFWDEKLFF
j_call: TRBJ2-7; d_call: .; v_call: TRBV28; clone_size: .; cdr3_nt: TGTGCCAGCACTACGGGTGAATTATCCTACGAGCAGTACTTC; cdr3_aa: CASTTGELSYEQYF
j_call: TRBJ1-3; d_call: .; v_call: TRBV5-1; clone_size: .; cdr3_nt: TGCGCCAGCAGCTTGGGGCTCTCTGGAAACACCATATATTTT; cdr3_aa: CASSLGLSGNTIYF
j_call: TRBJ2-1; d_call: .; v_call: TRBV2; clone_size: .; cdr3_nt: TGTGCCAGCAGTGCTGACAAGAGCTCCTACAATGAGCAGTTCTTC; cdr3_aa: CASSADKSSYNEQFF
j_call: TRBJ1-5; d_call: .; v_call: TRBV28; clone_size: .; cdr3_nt: TGTGCCAGCAGTTTGGACAGAGGATATCAGCCCCAGCATTTT; cdr3_aa: CASSLDRGYQPQHF
j_call: TRBJ1-2; d_call: .; v_call: TRBV30; clone_size: medium-sized; cdr3_nt: TGTGCCTGGAGTCCCACAGGGTCAAAAGGCTACACCTTC; cdr3_aa: CAWSPTGSKGYTF
j_call: TRBJ2-5; d_call: TRBD1; v_call: TRBV7-8; clone_size: .; cdr3_nt: TGTGCCAGCAGCCCCAGGGACAGGGGGGGGGAGACCCAGTACTTC; cdr3_aa: CASSPRDRGGETQYF
j_call: TRBJ1-2; d_call: TRBD1; v_call: TRBV9; clone_size: .; cdr3_nt: TGTGCCAGCAGCCCGAACCCAGACAGGGTAGGCTACACCTTC; cdr3_aa: CASSPNPDRVGYTF
j_call: TRBJ1-4; d_call: .; v_call: TRBV21-1; clone_size: .; cdr3_nt: TGTGCCAGCAGCAAAGGGCCAGGGGCAACTAATGAAAAACTGTTTTTT; cdr3_aa: CASSKGPGATNEKLFF
j_call: TRBJ2-7; d_call: TRBD1; v_call: TRBV14; clone_size: .; cdr3_nt: TGTGCCAGCAGCCCCCTTGGGACAGGGGCCTACGAGCAGTACTTC; cdr3_aa: CASSPLGTGAYEQYF
j_call: TRBJ2-5; d_call: TRBD2; v_call: TRBV7-2; clone_size: .; cdr3_nt: TGTGCCAGCAGCTCAAAAAGCGGGGGGAGGGAGACCCAGTACTTC; cdr3_aa: CASSSKSGGRETQYF
j_call: TRBJ1-5; d_call: TRBD1; v_call: TRBV28; clone_size: .; cdr3_nt: TGTGCCAGCAGGTTAAGGACAGGGGGCGTAAGTCAGCCCCAGCATTTT; cdr3_aa: CASRLRTGGVSQPQHF
j_call: TRBJ2-7; d_call: .; v_call: TRBV6-1; clone_size: .; cdr3_nt: TGTGCCAGCAGTGAAAATTACAGGCCCAGGTACTTC; cdr3_aa: CASSENYRPRYF
j_call: TRBJ1-1; d_call: .; v_call: TRBV7-2; clone_size: .; cdr3_nt: TGTGCCAGCAGCGTATCGGGACAGAACACTGAAGCTTTCTTT; cdr3_aa: CASSVSGQNTEAFF
j_call: TRBJ1-1; d_call: .; v_call: TRBV7-8; clone_size: .; cdr3_nt: TGTGCCAGCAGCTTAATGGGGGCCGTGGGCACTGAAGCTTTCTTT; cdr3_aa: CASSLMGAVGTEAFF
j_call: TRBJ2-3; d_call: .; v_call: TRBV5-4; clone_size: .; cdr3_nt: TGTGCCAGCAGCTTTTTGGGGGCCGGATCAGATACGCAGTATTTT; cdr3_aa: CASSFLGAGSDTQYF
j_call: TRBJ2-7; d_call: TRBD2; v_call: TRBV7-2; clone_size: .; cdr3_nt: TGTGCCAGCAGCTCAAGCGGGGGGGCCTACGAGCAGTACTTC; cdr3_aa: CASSSSGGAYEQYF
j_call: TRBJ2-7; d_call: .; v_call: TRBV19; clone_size: few; cdr3_nt: TGTGCCAGTAGTATAGAGACAGGTCCGCCGGCCGAGCAGTACTTC; cdr3_aa: CASSIETGPPAEQYF
j_call: TRBJ2-1; d_call: TRBD1; v_call: TRBV27; clone_size: .; cdr3_nt: TGTGCCAGCAGCAAGGGGGCGCGGTCCTACAATGAGCAGTTCTTC; cdr3_aa: CASSKGARSYNEQFF
j_call: TRBJ1-2; d_call: TRBD1; v_call: TRBV5-4; clone_size: .; cdr3_nt: TGTGCCAGCAGCCTGACAGGGAGGATGGAAGGCTACACCTTC; cdr3_aa: CASSLTGRMEGYTF
j_call: TRBJ1-2; d_call: TRBD1; v_call: TRBV7-9; clone_size: few; cdr3_nt: TGTGCCAGCAGCTTGACAGGGGGAGACTATGGCTACACCTTC; cdr3_aa: CASSLTGGDYGYTF
j_call: TRBJ2-2; d_call: .; v_call: TRBV4-1; clone_size: .; cdr3_nt: TGCGCCAGCAGCCAAGTTATCCCGAACACCGGGGAGCTGTTTTTT; cdr3_aa: CASSQVIPNTGELFF
j_call: TRBJ1-1; d_call: .; v_call: TRBV30; clone_size: .; cdr3_nt: TGTGCCTGGAGTTGGGACACTCTGAACACTGAAGCTTTCTTT; cdr3_aa: CAWSWDTLNTEAFF
j_call: TRBJ1-1; d_call: TRBD1; v_call: TRBV7-2; clone_size: .; cdr3_nt: TGTGCCAGCAGCGGGCGGACAGGGCAGAACACTGAAGCTTTCTTT; cdr3_aa: CASSGRTGQNTEAFF
j_call: TRBJ1-2; d_call: TRBD1; v_call: TRBV28; clone_size: .; cdr3_nt: TGTGCCAGCAGTTTACAACAGGGGATCTATGGCTACACCTTC; cdr3_aa: CASSLQQGIYGYTF
j_call: TRBJ1-5; d_call: .; v_call: TRBV19; clone_size: .; cdr3_nt: TGTGCCAGTAGTTCCCAGGGGAACAATCAGCCCCAGCATTTT; cdr3_aa: CASSSQGNNQPQHF
j_call: TRBJ2-2; d_call: .; v_call: TRBV7-2; clone_size: .; cdr3_nt: TGTGCCAGCAGCTTAACAAGCGGGACCGGGGAGCTGTTTTTT; cdr3_aa: CASSLTSGTGELFF
j_call: TRBJ2-1; d_call: .; v_call: TRBV9; clone_size: .; cdr3_nt: TGTGCCAGCAGCGTAGATCAGGGGCTGTCTTACAATGAGCAGTTCTTC; cdr3_aa: CASSVDQGLSYNEQFF
j_call: TRBJ2-3; d_call: TRBD1; v_call: TRBV7-9; clone_size: .; cdr3_nt: TGTGCCAGCAGCCCCCTAGGGGGACAGACCACAGATACGCAGTATTTT; cdr3_aa: CASSPLGGQTTDTQYF
j_call: TRBJ1-2; d_call: TRBD1; v_call: TRBV6-1; clone_size: .; cdr3_nt: TGTGCCAGCAGTGAATATGGGACAGGGTTTGGCTACACCTTC; cdr3_aa: CASSEYGTGFGYTF
j_call: TRBJ1-2; d_call: TRBD1; v_call: TRBV27; clone_size: few; cdr3_nt: TGTGCCAGCAGTTTATATAGGACAGGGCGCTATGGCTACACCTTC; cdr3_aa: CASSLYRTGRYGYTF